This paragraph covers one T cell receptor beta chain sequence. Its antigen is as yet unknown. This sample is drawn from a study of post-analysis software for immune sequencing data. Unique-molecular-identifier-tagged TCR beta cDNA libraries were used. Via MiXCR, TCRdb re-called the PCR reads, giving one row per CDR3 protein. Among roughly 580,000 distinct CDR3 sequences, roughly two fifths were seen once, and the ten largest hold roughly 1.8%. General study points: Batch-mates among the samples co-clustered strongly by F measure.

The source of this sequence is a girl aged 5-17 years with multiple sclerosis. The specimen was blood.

CDR3 region: CAWSGASGYNEQFF. Here the CDR3 DNA reads TGTGCCTGGAGTGGGGCTAGCGGCTACAATGAGCAGTTCTTC. The gene calls are TRBV30 and TRBJ2-1, with TRBD2 matching over 7 bases. This CDR3 is built from 14 residues. J gave up 3 bases and V 1 base, and 3 bases lay outside the gene matches. CDR1 and CDR2 from the germline V gene are GTSNPN and SVGIG (reference sequence).